The source of this T cell receptor beta chain is a study of blood T cells in healthy people across ages. With each sample, at least 5 micrograms of total RNA were extracted. This clonotype has only a few counts. For the second PCR, which ran for about 7 to 11 cycles, a sample-barcoded 5' primer and a J-beta primer mix were used. Each cDNA molecule received a tag from a template-switch adaptor that had 12 random nucleotides. TCRdb analysed the 5' RACE reads with MiXCR anew, one entry per CDR3 protein. This table has approximately 600,000 distinct CDR3 sequences, around three fifths appearing once. CDR1 and CDR2 from the germline V gene are SQVTM and ANQGSEA. After removal of 4 bases from V and 5 bases from J, the junction contained 0 bases not matched to a gene. This CDR3 is 11 amino acids long.

This TCR was sampled from a man in his sixties in good health. The V gene is TRBV29-1, the J gene TRBJ2-7; 9 bases are a match to TRBD1. The sample comprised blood. CDR3 DNA: TGCAGCGTTGGGACAGGGGACGAGCAGTACTTC. It specifies CSVGTGDEQYF.